Listed below are T cell receptor beta chains from one sample, sequenced in a study of CD4 T cells in relation to SARS-CoV-2 and coronaviruses. Sequencing used immunoSEQ multiplex PCR; TCRdb keeps in-frame clones, though not all of them. Of about 60,000 clones listed, about 90% were seen once; the top ten hold 0.3% to 0.5%. Sequencing input: naive CD4+ T cells from PBMCs. Every receptor here comes from an adult with COVID-19. The CDR3 runs from the conserved cysteine through the conserved F or W. A D gene is named only where the DNA matches it firmly. Some rows have no size entry. The others give once, few or many, or a class for an expanded clone.

D gene | J gene | clone size | V gene | CDR3 protein | CDR3 DNA
NA | TRBJ2-2 | NA | TRBV15 | CATSRGFSKGGVDTGELFF | TGTGCCACCAGCAGAGGGTTCTCCAAGGGAGGAGTTGACACCGGGGAGCTGTTTTTT
NA | TRBJ2-3 | NA | TRBV28 | CASQESTDTQYF | TGTGCCAGCCAAGAGAGTACAGATACGCAGTATTTT
NA | TRBJ1-1 | NA | TRBV6-5 | CASSYATGNTEAFF | TGTGCCAGCAGTTACGCGACAGGGAACACTGAAGCTTTCTTT
TRBD2 | TRBJ2-7 | once | TRBV28 | CASRGTGGPREQYF | TGTGCCAGCAGGGGTACGGGAGGGCCCCGCGAGCAGTACTTC
NA | TRBJ2-2 | NA | TRBV7-2 | CASSLTGSRADTGELFF | TGTGCCAGCAGCTTAACGGGGAGCAGGGCTGACACCGGGGAGCTGTTTTTT
NA | TRBJ2-7 | NA | TRBV2 | CASSVGGRVGKQYF | TGTGCCAGCAGTGTGGGGGGAAGGGTGGGGAAGCAGTACTTC
TRBD1 | TRBJ1-1 | NA | TRBV12-3/TRBV12-4 | CASTRDRNTEAFF | TGTGCCAGCACCCGGGACAGGAACACTGAAGCTTTCTTT
TRBD2 | TRBJ2-7 | few | TRBV30 | CAWSSLRGLAGVLYF | TGTGCCTGGAGTTCCCTCCGTGGTCTAGCGGGAGTTCTGTACTTC
NA | TRBJ1-2 | NA | TRBV2 | CASSESLGGDLGYTF | TGTGCCAGCAGTGAAAGTCTGGGCGGCGACCTAGGCTACACCTTC
TRBD2 | TRBJ2-5 | NA | TRBV9 | CASSARTSGLQETQYF | TGTGCCAGCAGCGCCCGGACTAGCGGACTCCAAGAGACCCAGTACTTC
NA | TRBJ2-3 | NA | TRBV3-1/TRBV3-2 | CASSPATDTQYF | TGTGCCAGCAGCCCTGCAACAGATACGCAGTATTTT
NA | TRBJ1-3 | once | TRBV5-4 | CASSFFAGWSGNTIYF | TGTGCCAGCAGCTTTTTCGCAGGGTGGTCTGGAAACACCATATATTTT
NA | TRBJ2-2 | NA | TRBV5-1 | CASSLGDGTGELFF | TGCGCCAGCAGCCTTGGGGACGGCACCGGGGAGCTGTTTTTT
NA | TRBJ2-7 | NA | TRBV2 | CASSGWGAEQYF | TGTGCCAGCAGTGGATGGGGGGCCGAGCAGTACTTC
NA | TRBJ2-1 | NA | TRBV7-9 | CASSNMYTHEQFF | TGTGCCAGCAGCAACATGTATACCCATGAGCAGTTCTTC
TRBD2 | TRBJ2-7 | NA | TRBV5-6 | CASSGSGRNSHEQYF | TGTGCCAGCAGCGGAAGCGGGAGAAACTCCCACGAGCAGTACTTC
NA | TRBJ2-3 | NA | TRBV19 | CASSTGFPDTQYF | TGTGCCAGTAGTACAGGGTTCCCAGATACGCAGTATTTT
TRBD2 | TRBJ2-3 | NA | TRBV18 | CASSREILADTDTQYF | TGTGCCAGCTCACGGGAGATACTAGCGGACACAGATACGCAGTATTTT
NA | TRBJ2-5 | NA | TRBV7-9 | CASSTTRIVTQYF | TGTGCCAGCAGCACCACAAGGATTGTCACCCAGTACTTC
TRBD1 | TRBJ1-1 | NA | TRBV5-6 | CASSRLDRDNTEAFF | TGTGCCAGCAGCCGACTAGACAGGGACAACACTGAAGCTTTCTTT
NA | TRBJ2-1 | NA | TRBV20-1 | CSATNNEQFF | TGCAGTGCAACTAACAATGAGCAGTTCTTC
NA | TRBJ1-3 | NA | TRBV28 | CASTPGDVSSGNTIYF | TGTGCCAGCACCCCTGGGGACGTAAGCTCTGGAAACACCATATATTTT
TRBD1 | TRBJ1-6 | NA | TRBV19 | CASSVRQGPNSPLHF | TGTGCCAGTAGTGTTAGACAGGGCCCTAATTCACCCCTCCACTTT
TRBD2 | TRBJ2-1 | NA | TRBV7-2 | CASSPLRGVAYNEQFF | TGTGCCAGCAGCCCCCTCCGGGGGGTAGCCTACAATGAGCAGTTCTTC
TRBD2 | TRBJ2-1 | once | TRBV7-9 | CASSWSASGSQTSYNEQFF | TGTGCCAGCAGCTGGTCGGCTAGCGGGAGTCAAACATCCTACAATGAGCAGTTCTTC
NA | TRBJ2-5 | NA | TRBV7-8 | CASSFDLPGWGVQETQYF | TGTGCCAGCAGCTTCGATCTACCGGGATGGGGGGTCCAAGAGACCCAGTACTTC
TRBD2 | TRBJ2-4 | NA | TRBV5-1 | CASSSDPSGSWGNIQYF | TGCGCCAGCAGCTCGGATCCTAGCGGGAGTTGGGGAAACATTCAGTACTTC
TRBD2 | TRBJ2-1 | NA | TRBV6-5 | CASSYSGTSDYNEQFF | TGTGCCAGCAGTTACTCCGGGACTAGCGACTACAATGAGCAGTTCTTC
NA | TRBJ1-4 | NA | TRBV4-1 | CASSPIQSLVEKLFF | TGCGCCAGCAGCCCGATACAGTCACTCGTAGAAAAACTGTTTTTT
NA | TRBJ2-5 | NA | TRBV6-2/TRBV6-3 | CASSKRRGSGQETQYF | TGTGCCAGCAGTAAACGGAGGGGAAGTGGCCAAGAGACCCAGTACTTC
TRBD1 | TRBJ2-5 | NA | TRBV2 | CASRGRGLETQYF | TGTGCCAGCAGGGGCAGGGGGCTGGAGACCCAGTACTTC
TRBD2 | TRBJ2-2 | NA | TRBV5-1 | CASSFTSGVTGELFF | TGCGCCAGCAGCTTCACTAGCGGGGTCACCGGGGAGCTGTTTTTT
TRBD1 | TRBJ1-1 | NA | TRBV7-9 | CASSFSRDSEAFF | TGTGCCAGCAGCTTTTCGCGGGACAGTGAAGCTTTCTTT
NA | TRBJ1-4 | NA | TRBV15 | CATSRGKTVTTNEKLFF | TGTGCCACCAGCAGGGGCAAGACAGTTACAACTAATGAAAAACTGTTTTTT
NA | TRBJ1-1 | NA | TRBV14 | CASSQDPYLGQWNTEAFF | TGTGCCAGCAGCCAAGACCCCTACCTAGGACAGTGGAACACTGAAGCTTTCTTT
NA | TRBJ2-5 | NA | TRBV7-9 | CASSLAAAPQETQYF | TGTGCCAGCAGCTTAGCGGCCGCCCCTCAAGAGACCCAGTACTTC
TRBD2 | TRBJ2-2 | NA | TRBV11-2 | CASRKGAGGRLTNTGELFF | TGTGCCAGCAGGAAGGGCGCGGGAGGGCGACTAACGAACACCGGGGAGCTGTTTTTT
NA | TRBJ2-7 | NA | TRBV20-1 | CSAARAYEQYF | TGCAGTGCCGCGAGAGCCTACGAGCAGTACTTC
NA | TRBJ1-2 | NA | TRBV5-8 | CASSLRTQDYGYTF | TGTGCCAGCAGCTTAAGGACCCAGGACTATGGCTACACCTTC
TRBD1 | TRBJ1-1 | NA | TRBV18 | CASSHGTGEAFF | TGTGCCAGCTCACATGGGACAGGGGAAGCTTTCTTT
NA | TRBJ2-1 | NA | TRBV12-3/TRBV12-4 | CASSLGLNEQFF | TGTGCCAGCAGTTTAGGACTCAATGAGCAGTTCTTC